Here is one T cell receptor (beta chain) with its context. Its antigen remains unidentified. One entry per CDR3 protein results from TCRdb running MiXCR on the reads. In the table there are 650,000 to 900,000 distinct CDR3 sequences, roughly 28% of which are singletons. These data are taken from a study of T cell repertoires in cytomegalovirus infection. This clonotype was obtained from a human donor in good health (CMV status not recorded). Some clones in this sample may be carry-over from other donors' samples. The sequences come from cultured CD8+ T cells from PBMCs, collected from culture after CMV antigen stimulation.

The CDR3 protein is CASTGGSWGWGYTF. The CDR3, as DNA: TGTGCCAGCACGGGAGGCAGTTGGGGTTGGGGCTACACCTTC. This chain links TRBV12-3 or TRBV12-4 with TRBJ1-2, with D unclear. The CDR3 spans 14 residues. V was pared by 7 bases and J by 8 bases, with 20 bases between.